The TCR beta chain described here comes from a study of shared clonotypes between healthy human individuals (dated by TCRdb to 2018 to 2021). About the investigation overall: A couple of women and a few men aged 18 to 49 years were included in the cohort. To increase sequencing depth and limit assay-specific biases, different laboratories used diverse techniques to prepare libraries and sequence TCR repertoires. To estimate repertoire size and how much clonotypes are shared between individuals, the study performed deep sequencing of blood TCR repertoires from roughly five healthy adults. Leukapheresis yielded between about 0.94 and 9.5 billion PBMCs per donor. For each donor, CD4 naive and CD4 memory were each given three plates, CD8 naive was given two plates, and CD8 memory was given one plate.

V lost 8 bases and J lost 3 bases, and the count of bases not matched to a germline gene is 5. Including the terminal cysteine and phenylalanine, the CDR3 comprises 13 residues. This entry keeps only the CDR3 DNA: 39 bases, framed from base 1. CDR1 and CDR2 are read off the germline V gene (reference sequence) as LNHDA and SQIVND. To note about this clone: Its specific antigen is unknown. Qualities for individual bases were not recorded, and no much larger clone is one base off.

Using the deep immunoSEQ assay, TCR CDR3 regions were amplified from genomic DNA by multiplex PCR. Extracted genomic DNA from each cell subset was spread evenly across all wells of several immunoSEQ 96-well plates, with each plate serving as a replicate. For sorted subsets, about 200 ng genomic DNA, equal to about 30,000 T cell genomes, was loaded into each replicate PCR. The purified libraries were quantified using a Qubit 3.0 fluorometer, sized with a Bioanalyzer 2100, and then quantified again using the KAPA Library Quantification kit. Each immunoSEQ 96-well plate was sequenced on its own single-read 150-cycle Illumina NextSeq 550 flow cell. The source study handled its data this way. Because only junctional sequences without quality scores were contained in the immunoSEQ output, filtering matching that applied to full-length reads could not be performed. Sequences were annotated with PyIR, a Python wrapper for IgBLAST v1.9, and V/J genes and CDR3 were assigned using IMGT germline references. Any read was removed if the V/J assignment was weak (E-value above 1e-6), the CDR3 was missing, or the read contained stop codons, out-of-frame junctions, or ambiguous translated residues. V3J clonotypes were defined as sequences sharing the same inferred V gene, J gene, and CDR3 amino acid sequence. The percentage overlap between two repertoires was calculated by dividing the number of shared unique clonotypes by the size of the smaller repertoire. Richness of each repertoire was evaluated using RTK rarefaction, the Chao1 estimator, and Recon v2.1 estimates of unobserved clonotypes. OLGA was used to compute generation probabilities for all TCRbeta clonotypes that the gDNA method yielded from a few donors. TCRdb mirrors the immuneACCESS table, restricted to in-frame sequences. Some clones are absent from its copies; in checked studies, under half trace to an unresolved V gene, and the reason for the others is unknown. The V and J calls and clone size were taken over from that table, and D and trimming were inferred from the DNA. A total of hundreds of thousands of clones appear in this sample, about 95% of them only once. The top ten clones comprise over 0.1% of the sample.

For the CD8 naive samples, CD45RO-negative cells were positively selected for CCR7, yielding a CD45RA+CCR7+ population from which TemRA cells were excluded. Donors were healthy HIV-negative adults with no recently reported acute infections or vaccinations. All donors were Caucasian adults living in Nashville, Tennessee, USA. Blood was collected by leukapheresis, and PBMCs were isolated by Ficoll-Histopaque density gradient centrifugation and then cryopreserved in liquid nitrogen vapor phase. Analytical flow cytometry was used to check the purity and quantity of each magnetically sorted T cell population. Genomic DNA was isolated from each sorted fraction and quantified by UV absorbance on a Nanodrop 2000c. The paper's findings and limits, for the study overall: Pairwise subsampling indicated that sequencing depth was expected to affect the degree of clonotype sharing among donors. Sampling was restricted to blood, and TCR repertoires in tissue are likely to differ from TCR repertoires in blood. Compared with non-shared clonotypes, the clonotypes found in all four sorted-subset donors had higher generation probabilities. Sharing across a few donors was observed for around 5% of naive CD4, 3.5% of naive CD8, over 2% of memory CD4, and about 0.4% of memory CD8 clonotypes. The genetic and exposure-history diversity represented was limited by the small number of donors. Even with the large sequencing depth, rarefaction of the sorted-subset datasets indicated that sequencing was incomplete. Naive subsets generally had larger estimated clonotype richness than memory subsets.

The sequencing input was naive CD8+ T cells sorted from blood. The cell subset or site label of this sample denotes: CD45RA+CCR7+. The chain is encoded by TRBV19 joined to TRBJ2-7; 9 bases in between match TRBD1. This TCR derives from a woman in her twenties or thirties in good health. The nucleotide sequence reads as follows: TGTGCCAGTGGACCGGGACAGGGCTACGAGCAGTACTTC. The translation is CASGPGQGYEQYF.